This TCR beta chain was captured in a study of Ad26.COV2.S vaccination and SARS-CoV-2 variants. Assay: immunoSEQ multiplex PCR; the TCRdb copy retains only in-frame clones and omits some. This sample has about 350,000 clones, with roughly 84% found just once. The treatment here: around 19 received Ad26.COV2.S at low or high dose, single or two shots; five or six received placebo; per-sample allocation not given. Samples analyzed were those drawn on day 63 after the first vaccine or placebo injection. The clonotype was recovered from a person between 18 and 65 years old who received the Ad26.COV2.S COVID-19 vaccine or a placebo. The sample was peripheral blood, taken in a trial of Ad26.COV2.S vaccine versus placebo.

CDR3 coding DNA: TGTGCCAGCAGCTTAGGCCAGGGTGCCGAGCAGTACTTC. This encodes CASSLGQGAEQYF. This chain connects TRBV7-9 to TRBJ2-7; TRBD1 is a possible D gene (5 bases). The germline gives CDR1 SEHNR, CDR2 FQNEAQ (reference sequence). Trimming removed 1 base from V and 6 bases from J, with 10 bases in between. The length of the CDR3 is 13 residues.